This T cell receptor (beta chain) is from a study of early T cells in non-severe SARS-CoV-2 infection. There are 15 residues in the CDR3. Germline V lookup: CDR1 KGHDR, CDR2 SFDVKD. V dropped 2 bases and J dropped 4; count of bases not matched to a gene: 3. Study observations and caveats: Clonotype matching in VDJdb favored anti-spike CD8 responses and did not capture private and CD4 specificities.

Individual cDNA molecules received unique molecular identifiers. TCRdb fed the 5' RACE reads into MiXCR, producing one record per CDR3 protein. The table includes fewer than 85,000 distinct CDR3 sequences, about 15% detected once. This clonotype has more than one count but fewer than ten. Its target is unknown. The chain recombines TRBV24-1 with TRBJ1-5, with 8 bases that match TRBD1. This specimen consisted of whole blood, obtained at baseline. This receptor was taken from an adult who was a healthcare worker with PCR-confirmed SARS-CoV-2 infection or an uninfected control (not recorded which). The CDR3 nucleotides read TGTGCCACCAGTGATTCCCAGGGGGCGAATCAGCCCCAGCATTTT. As protein: CATSDSQGANQPQHF.